Listed below are T cell receptor beta chains from one sample, sequenced in a study of blood T cell repertoires in COVID-19. Assay used: immunoSEQ multiplex PCR; TCRdb lists only in-frame clones, some missing. This table holds 250,000 to 300,000 clones, 86% found once. The sequenced material came from peripheral blood. These receptors originate from a man younger than 35 with active or convalescent COVID-19. Each CDR3 is given with its conserved first and last residue. D genes are given only for firm matches. Rows give clone size only sometimes, using once, few, many, or a class for an expanded clone.

D gene | J gene | V gene | clone size | CDR3 DNA | CDR3 protein
TRBD2 | TRBJ2-5 | TRBV2 | NA | TGTGCCAGCAAGAGGACTAGCGGGGGGGCGGAGACCCAGTACTTC | CASKRTSGGAETQYF
TRBD2 | TRBJ2-7 | TRBV5-4 | NA | TGTGCCAGCAAGATGGCGGCGGGAGGAGGCGAGCAGTACTTC | CASKMAAGGGEQYF
NA | TRBJ1-4 | TRBV9 | NA | TGTGCCAGCAGCGTAGCTGGGGTGTCGGGAGAAAAACTGTTTTTT | CASSVAGVSGEKLFF
NA | TRBJ1-2 | TRBV12-3/TRBV12-4 | NA | TGTGCCAGCCGAGCTCGAGGGCAGGGCTACACCTTC | CASRARGQGYTF
NA | TRBJ1-5 | TRBV24-1 | NA | TGTGCCACCAGTGTAAGGGAGGCAGGTTATAGCAATCAGCCCCAGCATTTT | CATSVREAGYSNQPQHF
NA | TRBJ2-1 | TRBV21-1 | NA | TGTGCCAGCAGCAAAAACCGGGACTACAATGAGCAGTTCTTC | CASSKNRDYNEQFF
NA | TRBJ2-1 | TRBV5-7 | NA | TGTGCCAGCAGCTTATGGCTCACCATCTACAATGAGCAGTTCTTC | CASSLWLTIYNEQFF
NA | TRBJ2-6 | TRBV7-9 | NA | TGTGCCAGCAGCATCCAGGGTGGTGGGGCCAACGTCCTGACTTTC | CASSIQGGGANVLTF
NA | TRBJ2-7 | TRBV7-5 | NA | TGTGTCAGAAGCTTAACAGGGTCCTACGAGCAGTACTTC | CVRSLTGSYEQYF
NA | TRBJ1-5 | TRBV4-2 | NA | TGTGCCAGCAGCCAAGATCTCGGCAGGGTCAATCAGCCCCAGCATTTT | CASSQDLGRVNQPQHF
NA | TRBJ2-5 | TRBV30 | NA | TGTGCCTGGAGTCGCCCCCGGTCAGGCCCCCAAGAGACCCAGTACTTC | CAWSRPRSGPQETQYF
TRBD2 | TRBJ2-4 | TRBV5-4 | NA | TGTGCCAGCAGCTTAGGGACTAGCGGGGGGGTAGCCAAAAACATTCAGTACTTC | CASSLGTSGGVAKNIQYF
NA | TRBJ1-1 | TRBV24-1 | NA | TGTGCCACCAGTGATCTACAGGGTGGTGAAGCTTTCTTT | CATSDLQGGEAFF
TRBD1 | TRBJ1-3 | TRBV10-3 | few | TGTGCCATCAGTTCCGGGACAGGGGAAAACACCATATATTTT | CAISSGTGENTIYF
NA | TRBJ1-2 | TRBV5-1 | once | TGCGCCAGCAGCTCCCGCCCAACAGTAAACTATGGCTACACCTTC | CASSSRPTVNYGYTF
NA | TRBJ2-7 | TRBV11-2 | NA | TGTGCCAGCAGCTTAGGTGCGGCTTACGAGCAGTACTTC | CASSLGAAYEQYF
NA | TRBJ2-3 | TRBV27 | NA | TGTGCCACCACCGGGGTAAGGGATACGCAGTATTTT | CATTGVRDTQYF
TRBD1 | TRBJ2-7 | TRBV18 | NA | TGTGCCAGCTCACCACCGGGCGACAGGGGAACCGAGCAGTACTTC | CASSPPGDRGTEQYF
TRBD1 | TRBJ2-7 | TRBV30 | NA | TGTGCCTCCGGGACAGCCTACGAGCAGTACTTC | CASGTAYEQYF
TRBD1 | TRBJ1-2 | TRBV6-1 | once | TGTGCCAGCAGCCAGGGACAGGTTGGCTATGGCTACACCTTC | CASSQGQVGYGYTF
TRBD2 | TRBJ2-7 | TRBV6-5 | few | TGTGCTTCCAGCGGGGCCCTCTCCTCCGAGCAGTACTTC | CASSGALSSEQYF
NA | TRBJ1-6 | TRBV19 | NA | TGTGCCAGTACTGAAGTTGGGCAGGGCTATAATTCACCCCTCCACTTT | CASTEVGQGYNSPLHF
NA | TRBJ2-1 | TRBV3-1/TRBV3-2 | NA | TGTGCCAGCAGCCAAGTCCTTTTAGGGGGACCCAACAATGAGCAGTTCTTC | CASSQVLLGGPNNEQFF
NA | TRBJ1-1 | TRBV6-5 | NA | TGTGCCAGCAGTTACGTGGGGCGCGGAAGCACTGAAGCTTTCTTT | CASSYVGRGSTEAFF
NA | TRBJ2-7 | TRBV5-1 | NA | TGCGCCAGCAGCTTGGAAGCCCAGGGGTTCTACACTTACTACGAGCAGTACTTC | CASSLEAQGFYTYYEQYF
NA | TRBJ2-2 | TRBV7-6 | many | TGTGCCAGCAGCTTAGAACCGAGCACCGGGGAGCTGTTTTTT | CASSLEPSTGELFF
NA | TRBJ1-4 | TRBV4-1 | once | TGCGCCAGCAGCCAAGGTTTCGGGACTAATGAAAAACTGTTTTTT | CASSQGFGTNEKLFF
TRBD2 | TRBJ2-1 | TRBV7-9 | NA | TGTGCCAGCAGCTCCATAGCGGGAGGACCCTACAATGAGCAGTTCTTC | CASSSIAGGPYNEQFF
TRBD2 | TRBJ2-1 | TRBV4-1 | NA | TGCGCCAGCAGCCCTTGGACTAGCGCGGAGGGGGGTGAGCAGTTCTTC | CASSPWTSAEGGEQFF
TRBD1 | TRBJ1-4 | TRBV28 | NA | TGTGCCAGCAGAAATTCGGTCGGGACAGCAGAAAAACTGTTTTTT | CASRNSVGTAEKLFF
TRBD1 | TRBJ1-2 | TRBV27 | few | TGTGCCAGCAGTTTATCAGGGGGCCAGGGTCGATATGGCTACACCTTC | CASSLSGGQGRYGYTF
TRBD1 | TRBJ2-7 | TRBV11-3 | NA | TGTGCCAGCAGCCCCAAGGACAGGGTATTTAACGAGCAGTACTTC | CASSPKDRVFNEQYF
NA | TRBJ1-2 | TRBV19 | NA | TGTGCCAGTAGTATCGTCGCAGGGGCTGGCTACACCTTC | CASSIVAGAGYTF